This T cell receptor (beta chain) appears in the sequencing data of a study of Graves' ophthalmopathy and Graves' hyperthyroidism. Overall study context: A follow-up of 18 months without ophthalmopathy meant that hyperthyroidism was stable.

For repertoire sequencing, the TCR beta CDR3 regions were amplified from RNA transcripts. HTBI-primed first-round RT-PCR preceded second-round multiplex PCR. TCRdb itself ran the multiplex PCR reads through MiXCR, one entry per CDR3 protein. Of around 1.1 million distinct CDR3 sequences listed, 35% to 40% are singletons. The CDR3 covers 11 residues. The germline V and J ends were trimmed by 6 bases and 3 bases, with 6 bases remaining between them. The germline V gene has CDR1 ENHRY and CDR2 SYGVKD. The authors enrolled newly diagnosed hyperthyroidism patients aged 18 to 65 with under 2 months' duration.

The specimen sequenced was peripheral blood or thyroid tissue (not recorded which). This chain connects TRBV10-3 to TRBJ2-7; D uncertain. The sequence derives from an adult man with Graves' hyperthyroidism. CDR3: CAISGDYEQYF. CDR3 nucleotides: TGTGCCATCAGCGGAGACTACGAGCAGTACTTC.